These T cell receptor beta chains were read from a single sample in a study of Graves' ophthalmopathy and Graves' hyperthyroidism. TCRdb re-derived calls from the multiplex PCR reads in MiXCR, one entry per CDR3 protein. The top ten hold 2.5% to 3.5% of the sample, which has about 640,000 distinct CDR3 sequences, about 41% seen once. Sequenced sample: peripheral blood. The receptors shown here come from an adult man with Graves' ophthalmopathy. CDR3s include the opening cysteine and the closing phenylalanine or tryptophan. The D gene is left open where the match is weak. Some rows have no size entry. The others give once, few or many, or a class for an expanded clone.

NA TRBJ1-1 TRBV10-3 NA TGTGCCATCAGTGTGACGAACGCAGAGCAGGCTTTCTTT CAISVTNAEQAFF
NA TRBJ1-2 TRBV10-3 many TGTGCCATCGGTAGAGAAGCCCCTAACTATGGCTACACCTTC CAIGREAPNYGYTF
TRBD1 TRBJ2-7 TRBV2 NA TGTGCCAGCAGTGTGGGGACAGGGGAGGAGCAGTACTTC CASSVGTGEEQYF
NA TRBJ2-7 TRBV20-1 NA TGCAGTGCTAGAGAGACCAACCCTCCATACGAGCAGTACTTC CSARETNPPYEQYF
NA TRBJ1-2 TRBV7-2 NA TGTGCCAGCAGCTTAGAGGGTATAAGCTCTAACTATGGCTACACCTTC CASSLEGISSNYGYTF
NA TRBJ2-5 TRBV7-9 NA TGTGCCAGCAGCTTGGTGGGGGTTTACCAAGAGACCCAGTACTTC CASSLVGVYQETQYF
TRBD1 TRBJ2-7 TRBV29-1 NA TGCAGCGTTGGGGGACAGGCCCACTCCTACGAGCAGTACTTC CSVGGQAHSYEQYF
NA TRBJ2-6 TRBV2 NA TGTGCCAGCGGGGGGTCCAACGTCCTGACTTTC CASGGSNVLTF
NA TRBJ2-5 TRBV9 many TGTGCCAGCAGCGGTTCGGGTAGCGGTCTCCAAGAGACCCAGTACTTC CASSGSGSGLQETQYF
TRBD1 TRBJ2-2 TRBV10-3 few TGTGCCAGCAGTGAACAGGGGCGTGGAACCGGGGAGCTGTTTTTT CASSEQGRGTGELFF
TRBD1 TRBJ2-5 TRBV7-8 NA TGCGCCAGCAGCCAGGACAGGGGAGTACAAGAGACCCAGTACTTC CASSQDRGVQETQYF
NA TRBJ2-7 TRBV15 NA TGTGCCGCCAGCAGCGAACAGAGCGGAGCTTACGAGCAGTACTTC CAASSEQSGAYEQYF
NA TRBJ2-5 TRBV9 NA TGTGCCAGCAGCGTAGGACCGGGGGTGCATCAAGAGACCCAGTACTTC CASSVGPGVHQETQYF
NA TRBJ1-2 TRBV2 NA TGTGCCAGCAGCCAGGGAGGACGAAACTATGGCTACACCTTC CASSQGGRNYGYTF
NA TRBJ1-6 TRBV12-3/TRBV12-4 many TGTGCCAGCAGCCCGTCGGGACTGCCAAATTCACCCCTCCACTTT CASSPSGLPNSPLHF
TRBD1 TRBJ2-5 TRBV20-1 many TGCAGTGCCCCCCGACAGGGAGCAGAGACCCAGTACTTC CSAPRQGAETQYF
NA TRBJ2-7 TRBV29-1 NA TGCAGCGTTTCCCAGGGTGCTTCAAGGAGCTCCTACGAGCAGTACTTC CSVSQGASRSSYEQYF
NA TRBJ2-1 TRBV10-3 NA TGTGCCATCAACAGAGGGACTGAAAACAATGAGCAGTTCTTC CAINRGTENNEQFF
TRBD1 TRBJ2-7 TRBV20-1 NA TGCAGTGCTAGAAGGACAGGGGGGCGAGAGCAGTACTTC CSARRTGGREQYF